This T cell receptor beta chain came from a study of cytomegalovirus exposure and HLA in healthy donors. Study-wide results and limits: A later analysis linked a missense variant in DCLRE1C to the trimming of TCR beta V and J genes. There were a few CMV-associated chains whose specificity for CMV antigens was confirmed in vitro.

Regarding this clone: What it binds is not known.

Researchers ran the PCR with 60 Vbeta and 13 Jbeta primers. This table comes from immunoSEQ multiplex PCR, and its TCRdb copy is limited to in-frame clones, with some not included. The data show tens of thousands of clones, and the top ten clones hold roughly 1.5%. There were likely unrecorded immune exposures, though donors were nominally healthy when sampled. This TCR derives from a woman aged 60-75 years in good health and CMV-seronegative. Sequences were obtained from PBMCs.

The CDR3 here is CASSPVGTVGNEQFF. The DNA for the CDR3 is TGTGCCAGCAGCCCAGTGGGGACAGTTGGCAATGAGCAGTTCTTC. The chain recombines TRBV7-9 with TRBJ2-1; TRBD1 matches at 7 bases. Germline V lookup: CDR1 SEHNR, CDR2 FQNEAQ (reference sequence). The length of the CDR3 is 15 residues. Losses at the gene ends were 5 bases for V and 6 bases for J; bases not matched to a gene: 10.